This record looks at one T cell receptor (beta chain) sequence and its context. Germline CDR1 reads SGHTA; CDR2 reads FQGTGA. Trimming pared 1 base from V and 6 bases from J, leaving 17 bases between. CDR3 size: 16 residues. The data were produced by immunoSEQ multiplex PCR, yet TCRdb's version contains in-frame clones alone and is incomplete. The sample has just over 40,000 clones, roughly 86% seen once. The data were taken from a study of lymphopenia after photon versus proton radiotherapy. V and J are TRBV7-3 and TRBJ2-3, with D possibly TRBD2 on 6 matching bases. The TCR was taken from a woman aged 70-85 years with pancreatic cancer. Some clones in this sample may be carry-over from other donors' samples. The sequenced sample was peripheral blood, obtained from a patient treated with proton-based radiotherapy. The CDR3 region has the DNA TGTGCCAGCAGCTTAAACCCCCCGGGAGTTAGGGATACGCAGTATTTT. As protein: CASSLNPPGVRDTQYF.